Listed below are T cell receptor beta chains from one sample, sequenced in a study of OX40 agonist ivuxolimab in advanced cancers. Libraries were prepared by immunoSEQ multiplex PCR; TCRdb keeps only in-frame clonotypes and omits some of them. This table has about 55,000 clones, just under 85% appearing once. The source was CD4+ or CD8+ T cells sorted from blood, collected in a trial of the OX40 agonist ivuxolimab. Source of these receptors: an adult with an advanced solid tumor such as melanoma, head and neck, liver or kidney cancer. CDR3s include the opening cysteine and the closing phenylalanine or tryptophan. The order of the fields is CDR3 DNA, CDR3 protein, V gene, J gene, clone size, D gene. D genes are given only for firm matches. Some rows have no size entry. The others give once, few or many, or a class for an expanded clone.

CDR3 DNA: TGTGCCAGCAGCACGCTGGCGGGAGGGCAGGATGAGCAGTTCTTC; CDR3 protein: CASSTLAGGQDEQFF; V gene: TRBV7-9; J gene: TRBJ2-1; clone size: NA; D gene: TRBD2
CDR3 DNA: TGTGCCAGCAGCCCGGGACAGGGGGGCTACTACGAGCAGTACTTC; CDR3 protein: CASSPGQGGYYEQYF; V gene: TRBV5-4; J gene: TRBJ2-7; clone size: NA; D gene: TRBD1
CDR3 DNA: TGTGCCAGCAGACAAGTCAATGAGCAGTTCTTC; CDR3 protein: CASRQVNEQFF; V gene: TRBV27; J gene: TRBJ2-1; clone size: NA; D gene: NA
CDR3 DNA: TGTGCCAGCAGCTTAGCGAGCGGGAGGATCTACGAGCAGTACTTC; CDR3 protein: CASSLASGRIYEQYF; V gene: TRBV7-2; J gene: TRBJ2-7; clone size: NA; D gene: TRBD2
CDR3 DNA: TGTGCCAGCAGCCGGAATGAAAAACTGTTTTTT; CDR3 protein: CASSRNEKLFF; V gene: TRBV28; J gene: TRBJ1-4; clone size: NA; D gene: NA
CDR3 DNA: TGTGCCAGCAGTTGGGATCATCGGGTCGGCCAAGGCTACACCTTC; CDR3 protein: CASSWDHRVGQGYTF; V gene: TRBV5-5; J gene: TRBJ1-2; clone size: NA; D gene: NA
CDR3 DNA: TGCGCCAGCGGAGATTACAGGGGCTACACCTTC; CDR3 protein: CASGDYRGYTF; V gene: TRBV10-2; J gene: TRBJ1-2; clone size: NA; D gene: NA
CDR3 DNA: TGTGCCAGCAGCTTAGCGATGAGCGGGAGGTCCCCCTCCTACGAGCAGTACTTC; CDR3 protein: CASSLAMSGRSPSYEQYF; V gene: TRBV7-9; J gene: TRBJ2-7; clone size: NA; D gene: TRBD2
CDR3 DNA: TGTGCCAGCAGTTTATTCGGGACAGGGGTAGGTGGCAATCAGCCCCAGCATTTT; CDR3 protein: CASSLFGTGVGGNQPQHF; V gene: TRBV28; J gene: TRBJ1-5; clone size: NA; D gene: TRBD1
CDR3 DNA: TGTGCCAGCAGCCAACAACAGGGGAATGGCTACACCTTC; CDR3 protein: CASSQQQGNGYTF; V gene: TRBV14; J gene: TRBJ1-2; clone size: few; D gene: TRBD1
CDR3 DNA: TGTGCCATCAGTGACAGCCTCTGGAGGTCTGAAGCTTTCTTT; CDR3 protein: CAISDSLWRSEAFF; V gene: TRBV10-3; J gene: TRBJ1-1; clone size: NA; D gene: NA
CDR3 DNA: TGTGCCAGCAGTTTTACCCCCAGGAAGGGTGAGCAGTTCTTC; CDR3 protein: CASSFTPRKGEQFF; V gene: TRBV27; J gene: TRBJ2-1; clone size: NA; D gene: NA
CDR3 DNA: TGCAGCGTTTCTACCCGACAGGGAGGGAATGAGCAGTTCTTC; CDR3 protein: CSVSTRQGGNEQFF; V gene: TRBV29-1; J gene: TRBJ2-1; clone size: NA; D gene: NA
CDR3 DNA: TGTGCCAGCAGCCTAAGGGATTCCGGGGAGCTGTTTTTT; CDR3 protein: CASSLRDSGELFF; V gene: TRBV5-4; J gene: TRBJ2-2; clone size: NA; D gene: NA
CDR3 DNA: TGTGCCAGCAGTCCAAACCGGGAAACCCACACCTTC; CDR3 protein: CASSPNRETHTF; V gene: TRBV6-1; J gene: TRBJ1-2; clone size: NA; D gene: NA
CDR3 DNA: TGTGCCAGCAGCCACGACCTACAGGGTAGCAATCAGCCCCAGCATTTT; CDR3 protein: CASSHDLQGSNQPQHF; V gene: TRBV4-2; J gene: TRBJ1-5; clone size: NA; D gene: NA
CDR3 DNA: TGTGCCACCAGCACGAGGGACGGTGACTATGGCTACACCTTC; CDR3 protein: CATSTRDGDYGYTF; V gene: TRBV15; J gene: TRBJ1-2; clone size: NA; D gene: NA
CDR3 DNA: TGTGCCAGCAGCGTAAAAGGGGGGAATGAGCAGTTCTTC; CDR3 protein: CASSVKGGNEQFF; V gene: TRBV9; J gene: TRBJ2-1; clone size: NA; D gene: NA
CDR3 DNA: TGTGCCAGCAGCTTATCGGGGGGCTCTGGGGCCAACGTCCTGACTTTC; CDR3 protein: CASSLSGGSGANVLTF; V gene: TRBV11-3; J gene: TRBJ2-6; clone size: NA; D gene: TRBD2
CDR3 DNA: TGTGCCAGCAGTTTCGGGGTGCTCACCGGGGAGCTGTTTTTT; CDR3 protein: CASSFGVLTGELFF; V gene: TRBV27; J gene: TRBJ2-2; clone size: NA; D gene: NA
CDR3 DNA: TGCGCCAGCAGTGGGGTGAACACTGAAGCTTTCTTT; CDR3 protein: CASSGVNTEAFF; V gene: TRBV10-2; J gene: TRBJ1-1; clone size: few; D gene: NA
CDR3 DNA: TGTGCCAGTGGTACCGCGGGGATGGTAAACACTGAAGCTTTCTTT; CDR3 protein: CASGTAGMVNTEAFF; V gene: TRBV28; J gene: TRBJ1-1; clone size: NA; D gene: NA
CDR3 DNA: TGTGCCAGCAGTCTCGACAGAGCCAATCAGCCCCAGCATTTT; CDR3 protein: CASSLDRANQPQHF; V gene: TRBV28; J gene: TRBJ1-5; clone size: NA; D gene: NA
CDR3 DNA: TGTGCCAGCAGGGGCCTCGGGGGCCCAGGGGGTGAAGCTTTCTTT; CDR3 protein: CASRGLGGPGGEAFF; V gene: TRBV25-1; J gene: TRBJ1-1; clone size: NA; D gene: TRBD1
CDR3 DNA: TGTGCCAGCAGCCTCCACGAGGCTGAAGCTTTCTTT; CDR3 protein: CASSLHEAEAFF; V gene: TRBV7-9; J gene: TRBJ1-1; clone size: few; D gene: NA
CDR3 DNA: TGTGCCAGCAGCCGGACACTTAGCTCTGGAAACACCATATATTTT; CDR3 protein: CASSRTLSSGNTIYF; V gene: TRBV6-1; J gene: TRBJ1-3; clone size: NA; D gene: NA
CDR3 DNA: TGTGCCAGCAGCTTAGAGCAGGGCACTAATTCACCCCTCCACTTT; CDR3 protein: CASSLEQGTNSPLHF; V gene: TRBV13; J gene: TRBJ1-6; clone size: NA; D gene: NA
CDR3 DNA: TGTGCCAGCAGCATGGAGGAGGTGAGCAGCTACGAGCAGTACTTC; CDR3 protein: CASSMEEVSSYEQYF; V gene: TRBV6-1; J gene: TRBJ2-7; clone size: NA; D gene: NA
CDR3 DNA: TGTGCCAGCAGTCGAGACAGAGACCCTTTCTACGAGCAGTACTTC; CDR3 protein: CASSRDRDPFYEQYF; V gene: TRBV2; J gene: TRBJ2-7; clone size: once; D gene: NA
CDR3 DNA: TGTGCCAGCAGTAAAGATGGGCAGGGTTGGAAGACCCAGTACTTC; CDR3 protein: CASSKDGQGWKTQYF; V gene: TRBV28; J gene: TRBJ2-5; clone size: NA; D gene: NA
CDR3 DNA: TGCGCCAGCAGCCGAGACAGGGGGCTTGAAGCTTTCTTT; CDR3 protein: CASSRDRGLEAFF; V gene: TRBV4-3; J gene: TRBJ1-1; clone size: NA; D gene: TRBD1
CDR3 DNA: TGTGCCAGCAGCTTAGTCCCCCGGGCTTATAAGCGGTATGGCTACACCTTC; CDR3 protein: CASSLVPRAYKRYGYTF; V gene: TRBV7-2; J gene: TRBJ1-2; clone size: NA; D gene: NA
CDR3 DNA: TGTGCCAGTAGTGAGGTTTTATCGACTGAGACTGAAGCTTTCTTT; CDR3 protein: CASSEVLSTETEAFF; V gene: TRBV19; J gene: TRBJ1-1; clone size: NA; D gene: NA
CDR3 DNA: TGTGCCAGTAGTATAACGTTAGCGGGAGGGCCGATCTCCTACAATGAGCAGTTCTTC; CDR3 protein: CASSITLAGGPISYNEQFF; V gene: TRBV19; J gene: TRBJ2-1; clone size: NA; D gene: TRBD2
CDR3 DNA: TGTGCCAGCAGCTCGTCAGGGGAAGCAGATACGCAGTATTTT; CDR3 protein: CASSSSGEADTQYF; V gene: TRBV7-8; J gene: TRBJ2-3; clone size: NA; D gene: NA
CDR3 DNA: TGTGCCAGCAGTCCCCTTAGCGAGAACTACAATGAGCAGTTCTTC; CDR3 protein: CASSPLSENYNEQFF; V gene: TRBV28; J gene: TRBJ2-1; clone size: NA; D gene: NA
CDR3 DNA: TGTGCCAGCAGTGAATCGGGGGGGGAGGGCGGTGATACGCAGTATTTT; CDR3 protein: CASSESGGEGGDTQYF; V gene: TRBV6-1; J gene: TRBJ2-3; clone size: NA; D gene: TRBD2
CDR3 DNA: TGTGCCAGCAGAGTGACAATCCCGGCCAACGTCCTGACTTTC; CDR3 protein: CASRVTIPANVLTF; V gene: TRBV7-6; J gene: TRBJ2-6; clone size: NA; D gene: NA
CDR3 DNA: TGCGCCAGCAGCGAGGCGGCTAACGGGCCCTACGAGCAGTACTTC; CDR3 protein: CASSEAANGPYEQYF; V gene: TRBV5-1; J gene: TRBJ2-7; clone size: NA; D gene: NA
CDR3 DNA: TGTGCCAGCAGTTTACTCAGGGACAGGTGGCCGCTCTACAATGAGCAGTTCTTC; CDR3 protein: CASSLLRDRWPLYNEQFF; V gene: TRBV27; J gene: TRBJ2-1; clone size: NA; D gene: TRBD1
CDR3 DNA: TGTGCCACCAGCAGAGATGGTGAATTCCAAGAGACCCAGTACTTC; CDR3 protein: CATSRDGEFQETQYF; V gene: TRBV15; J gene: TRBJ2-5; clone size: NA; D gene: NA